This T cell receptor beta chain was captured by sequencing in a study of T cell responses to AZD1222 COVID-19 vaccine. Study details: Second doses that came at about 4 or about 12 weeks were put together.

Turning to this clone: Its antigen is currently unknown.

Overall study results and limits: It was only five to seven AZD1222 recipients who were seropositive at baseline.

V shed 0 bases and J 7 bases; nucleotides not matched to a gene: 6. CDR1 and CDR2 (germline): SGDLS, YYNGEE. The length of the CDR3 is 15 residues. Generated by immunoSEQ multiplex PCR, the TCRdb table keeps only in-frame clones and is missing some. The top ten clones hold about 4.9% of a sample with 100,000 to 150,000 clones, 88% of them seen once. The rearrangement joins TRBV9 to TRBJ2-1; 8 bases are a match to TRBD2. The sequences come from peripheral blood, collected on day 0 of AZD1222 vaccination. The sequence derives from an adult in good health. The CDR3 sequence is CASSVDQRGWNEQFF. The DNA of the CDR3 is TGTGCCAGCAGCGTAGATCAGCGGGGGTGGAATGAGCAGTTCTTC.